The 15 T cell receptor beta chains below come from one sample, sequenced in a study of shared clonotypes between healthy human individuals. The method was immunoSEQ multiplex PCR; TCRdb's version includes in-frame clones alone and lacks a portion of them. The data show around 940,000 clones, over 60% seen once. Source material: memory CD4+ T cells sorted from blood. The subset: CD45RA-negative fraction. These receptors originate from a man between 18 and 35 years old in good health.

The chain links TRBV27 to TRBJ2-7; D may match TRBD1 or TRBD2 (5 bases each). V lost 5 bases and J 2 bases, leaving 10 bases between the germline ends. The CDR3 consists of 13 residues. Germline loops: CDR1 MNHEY, CDR2 SMNVEV (reference sequence). DNA of the CDR3: TGTGCCAGCAGTCGGGGCGGACCCTACGAGCAGTACTTC. Translation gives CASSRGGPYEQYF.

Worth noting for this clone: The sample holds other DNA sequences that translate to the same CDR3. The chain couples TRBV19 to TRBJ2-3; a weak D match, TRBD1 (5 bases). V was cut by 4 bases and J by 3 bases, with 8 bases left in between. Looked up from germline, CDR1 is LNHDA and CDR2 is SQIVND (reference sequence). The CDR3 has 13 amino acids. The CDR3 protein is CASSTTGTDTQYF. The CDR3 nucleotides are TGTGCCAGTAGTACTACAGGAACAGATACGCAGTATTTT. Supplemented by reference TRBV19 and TRBJ2-3, the full variable domain reads DGGITQSPKYLFRKEGQNVTLSCEQNLNHDAMYWYRQDPGQGLRLIYYSQIVNDFQKGDIAEGYSVSREKKESFPLTVTSAQKNPTAFYLCASSTTGTDTQYFGPGTRLTVL.

This clone occurred once. The rearrangement uses TRBV11-1 and TRBJ2-3, with 7 bases identical to TRBD2. The trim removed 3 bases at V and 1 base at J, leaving 4 bases unmatched. Germline V CDR1 and CDR2: SGHAT, FQDESV (reference sequence). This CDR3 has 15 residues. The DNA of the CDR3 is TGTGCCAGCAGCTTGTTAGCGGGTGGCACAGATACGCAGTATTTT. This codes for CASSLLAGGTDTQYF.

The chain carries TRBV19 and TRBJ2-4; 10 positions match TRBD2. The CDR3 sequence is 15 residues long. The trim removed 5 bases at V and 1 base at J, leaving 2 bases unmatched. CDR1 is LNHDA and CDR2 is SQIVND in the germline V gene (reference sequence). The CDR3 spells CASSPGLAAKNIQYF. In DNA form, the CDR3 reads TGTGCCAGTAGTCCGGGACTAGCGGCCAAAAACATTCAGTACTTC. The full variable domain, in which reference TRBV19 and TRBJ2-4 provide the parts outside the CDR3, is DGGITQSPKYLFRKEGQNVTLSCEQNLNHDAMYWYRQDPGQGLRLIYYSQIVNDFQKGDIAEGYSVSREKKESFPLTVTSAQKNPTAFYLCASSPGLAAKNIQYFGAGTRLSVL.

This chain connects TRBV19 to TRBJ1-5; the D gene is possibly TRBD1 (6 bases). Germline lookup yields CDR1 LNHDA and CDR2 SQIVND (reference sequence). This CDR3 spans 16 amino acids. V dropped 6 bases and J dropped 5 bases, with 20 bases sitting between them. This CDR3 is CASRARQGFGHQPQHF. As DNA, the CDR3 is TGTGCCAGTAGGGCACGTCAGGGGTTTGGTCATCAGCCCCAGCATTTT.

V gene TRBV30 combines with J gene TRBJ2-4, with TRBD1 identical over 8 bases. Per germline, CDR1 GTSNPN and CDR2 SVGIG (reference sequence). J lost 8 bases, V lost 4 bases, and 10 bases had no gene match. This CDR3 is 14 amino acids long. The CDR3 is CAWTQTGGVDIQYF. CDR3 nucleotide sequence: TGTGCCTGGACCCAAACAGGGGGAGTAGACATTCAGTACTTC.

A few counts support this clone. CDR3 in DNA: TGTGCCTGGAGTGTACCGGCTAGTACGCGCGAGCAGTACTTC. It yields the protein CAWSVPASTREQYF. The chain links TRBV30 to TRBJ2-7; no clear D gene. This CDR3 is 14 amino acids long. CDR1 and CDR2 (germline): GTSNPN, SVGIG (reference sequence). V lost 0 bases and J lost 6, with 15 bases in between.

With regard to this clone: A read error may account for a junction end that differs from germline. The chain uses TRBV7-7 and TRBJ1-6, with a weak D call TRBD1 (5 bases). The CDR3 is 18 residues long. Germline V gene data show CDR1 as SSHAT and CDR2 as FNYEAQ (reference sequence). CDR3 in amino acids: CASSFGAWDVWRISPLHF. CDR3 DNA sequence: TGTGCTAGCAGCTTCGGGGCCTGGGACGTCTGGCGGATTTCACCCCTCCACTTT.

In its sample, this clone was seen a few times. The chain links TRBV5-1 to TRBJ2-1, with D unclear. CDR3 length equals 15 residues. Germline V CDR1 and CDR2: SGHRS, YFSETQ. Trimming pared 1 base from V and 0 bases from J, leaving 8 bases between. DNA of the CDR3: TGCGCCAGCAGCTTGTTACAGAGCTCCTACAATGAGCAGTTCTTC. Translation gives CASSLLQSSYNEQFF.

V usage is TRBV9 and J usage is TRBJ1-6; the D gene is possibly TRBD1 (5 bases). CDR1 SGDLS and CDR2 YYNGEE come from the germline V gene. There are 14 residues in the CDR3. The ends were cut back, 0 bases at V and 8 bases at J, with 9 bases in the middle. The CDR3 protein is CASSVGVQDSPLHF. The DNA for the CDR3 is TGTGCCAGCAGCGTAGGAGTACAGGATTCACCCCTCCACTTT.

The chain joins TRBV28 to TRBJ2-7; D is unresolved. The V gene lost 7 bases and the J gene lost 0 bases, with 13 bases spanning the gap. Per the germline V gene, CDR1 is MDHEN and CDR2 is SYDVKM. The CDR3 is made up of 14 amino acids. The CDR3 region is CASTRTVSSYEQYF. CDR3 nucleotides: TGTGCCAGCACGCGCACGGTGAGCTCCTACGAGCAGTACTTC.

The chain recombines TRBV7-2 with TRBJ1-1; possibly TRBD1 for D (6 bases). Trimming removed 4 bases at V and 2 bases at J, with 14 bases between. The CDR3 is 15 amino acids. Per germline, CDR1 SGHTA and CDR2 FQGNSA. This chain's CDR3 is CASSSRPQGNTEAFF. The DNA of the CDR3 is TGTGCCAGCAGCTCCCGTCCACAGGGAAACACTGAAGCTTTCTTT.

This sequence joins TRBV6-5 and TRBJ1-1, with unresolved D. V was pared by 7 bases and J by 7 bases, with 19 bases between. CDR1 and CDR2 (germline): MNHEY, SVGAGI. The CDR3 totals 14 residues. The CDR3 loop reads CASTKARAPYEAFF. CDR3 DNA: TGTGCCAGCACTAAAGCGCGGGCGCCCTATGAAGCTTTCTTT.

This clone appeared many times. The sample contains more than one DNA sequence encoding this CDR3. V and J are TRBV9 and TRBJ1-6; D gene unclear. Germline assignment: CDR1 SGDLS and CDR2 YYNGEE. The CDR3 extends over 14 amino acids. Trimming removed 0 bases from V and 10 bases from J, with 11 bases in between. In DNA, the CDR3 is TGTGCCAGCAGCGTAGCGTTGGAGGGCTCACCCCTCCACTTT. It translates to CASSVALEGSPLHF.

The chain employs TRBV5-1 and TRBJ1-1, with D uncertain. The germline CDR1 and CDR2 sequences are SGHRS and YFSETQ. The CDR3 sequence is 14 residues long. The germline V and J ends were trimmed by 4 bases and 0 bases, with 10 bases remaining between them. The CDR3 region is CASSPLGLNTEAFF. DNA of the CDR3: TGCGCCAGCAGCCCCCTAGGGTTGAACACTGAAGCTTTCTTT.